One sample yielded the 2 T cell receptor beta chains listed below, sequenced in a study of tumor and adjacent non-tumor tissue in lung cancer. RNA was extracted from bulk tissue without any cell sorting. A modified ARM-PCR protocol with three rounds of nested PCR amplified TCRbeta. TCRdb used MiXCR to reprocess the multiplex PCR reads, holding one entry per CDR3 protein. The table includes some 74,000 distinct CDR3 sequences, 55% to 75% detected once. Sample: lung tumor tissue. These receptor sequences come from a woman aged 40-49 years with non-small cell lung cancer.

This clonotype has just one count. The rearrangement uses TRBV11-3 and TRBJ2-3, with 8 bases identical to TRBD1. The ends lost 5 bases at V and 14 bases at J; junction bases unmatched: 21. This CDR3 contains 16 residues. Per germline, CDR1 SGHNT and CDR2 YENEEA. In DNA form, the CDR3 reads TGTGCCAGCAGCCTCCGAACAGGGGGAAGGATAGATATGCGGTATTTT. Protein product: CASSLRTGGRIDMRYF.

On this clonotype itself: This sequence may be a read error, since a much larger clone differs from it by one base. The chain recombines TRBV20-1 with TRBJ1-3; D remains ambiguous. Germline values: CDR1 DFQATT, CDR2 SNEGSKA (reference sequence). This CDR3 comprises 14 residues. The CDR3 nucleotides read TGCAGTACTAGAGATAGCGGCTCTGGAAACACCATATATTTT. As protein: CSTRDSGSGNTIYF.